These T cell receptor beta chains were read from a single sample in a study of T cells in localized non-small cell lung cancer. Profiled with immunoSEQ multiplex PCR; TCRdb holds only in-frame clones, not every one. The profile shows over 650 clones, just under 20% of them singletons. The specimen comprised normal lung tissue next to the tumor, sampled before any cancer treatment. The receptors stem from a female donor over 55 with stage II lung adenocarcinoma. CDR3s include the opening cysteine and the closing phenylalanine or tryptophan. A D gene is named only where the DNA matches it firmly. Not all rows give a size; the values are once, few, many and, for expanded clones, a class.

few	.	TRBJ1-1	TRBV19	CASSRREEVTEAFF	TGTGCCAGTAGTAGGCGGGAGGAGGTAACTGAAGCTTTCTTT
few	TRBD1	TRBJ1-3	TRBV6-8	CASSARDRGSGGNTIYF	TGTGCCAGCAGCGCCCGGGACAGGGGATCGGGAGGAAACACCATATATTTT
few	TRBD2	TRBJ2-2	TRBV11-3	CASSPGGAGTGELFF	TGTGCCAGCAGCCCGGGGGGGGCGGGCACCGGGGAGCTGTTTTTT
few	TRBD1	TRBJ2-7	TRBV6-8	CASSDPGQGTYEQYF	TGTGCCAGCAGTGACCCGGGACAGGGGACCTACGAGCAGTACTTC
large	TRBD1	TRBJ1-2	TRBV11-3	CASSSATGPYGYTF	TGTGCCAGCAGCTCGGCGACAGGGCCCTATGGCTACACCTTC
few	TRBD1	TRBJ2-7	TRBV6-8	CASSYPRRQGTYEQYF	TGTGCCAGCAGTTACCCGCGCCGACAGGGAACCTACGAGCAGTACTTC
.	TRBD1	TRBJ1-1	TRBV11-3	CASRLGGGSLEAFF	TGTGCCAGCAGGCTAGGGGGCGGGAGTCTGGAAGCTTTCTTT
few	.	TRBJ1-5	TRBV11-3	CASSLVGWDQPQHF	TGTGCCAGCAGCTTGGTCGGGTGGGATCAGCCCCAGCATTTT
.	.	TRBJ1-5	TRBV6-8	CASLVGVNQPQHF	TGTGCCAGCCTGGTGGGCGTCAATCAGCCCCAGCATTTT
medium-sized	TRBD2	TRBJ2-7	TRBV11-3	CASSQGLSGSYEQYF	TGTGCCAGCAGCCAAGGGCTTAGCGGGAGCTACGAGCAGTACTTC
once	TRBD1	TRBJ2-7	TRBV29-1	CSVIHPGGYEQYF	TGCAGCGTAATTCACCCAGGGGGCTACGAGCAGTACTTC
.	TRBD1	TRBJ1-1	TRBV6-8	CASSYWKGGANTEAFF	TGTGCCAGCAGTTACTGGAAAGGGGGCGCGAACACTGAAGCTTTCTTT
few	.	TRBJ2-2	TRBV18	CASSPRRTENTGELFF	TGTGCCAGCTCACCACGGCGGACAGAGAACACCGGGGAGCTGTTTTTT
medium-sized	TRBD1	TRBJ1-1	TRBV11-3	CASSPGTESLGAFF	TGTGCCAGCAGCCCAGGGACAGAGTCCCTTGGAGCTTTCTTT
large	.	TRBJ2-3	TRBV11-3	CASSSASVQTDTQYF	TGTGCCAGCAGCTCGGCTAGCGTTCAGACAGATACGCAGTATTTT
large	.	TRBJ2-7	TRBV6-8	CASSRGQDSYEQYF	TGTGCCAGCAGTCGGGGACAAGACTCCTACGAGCAGTACTTC
.	TRBD1	TRBJ1-3	TRBV11-3	CASSPQTGGSSGNTIYF	TGTGCCAGCAGCCCTCAGACAGGGGGCTCCTCTGGAAACACCATATATTTT
.	TRBD1	TRBJ2-7	TRBV9	CASSVAPTGGSYEQYF	TGTGCCAGCAGCGTAGCCCCGACAGGGGGCTCCTACGAGCAGTACTTC
.	TRBD1	TRBJ2-7	TRBV15	CATSRGDRSSYEQYF	TGTGCCACCAGCAGGGGGGACAGGAGCTCCTACGAGCAGTACTTC
few	.	TRBJ1-3	TRBV6-8	CASSSPSGISGNTIYF	TGTGCCAGCAGTTCTCCCTCCGGGATCTCTGGAAACACCATATATTTT